This record concerns one T cell receptor (beta chain) sequence. This sample is drawn from a study of blood T cell repertoires in COVID-19. The wider study: COVID-19 samples collected from the United States, Italy and Spain covered acute and convalescent phases. PBMCs, B-cell-depleted T cells, or T cells were the source of the cDNA or gDNA that made up the material.

Source study methods: The assay estimated nucleated cells by amplifying reference gene primers. Assay used: immunoSEQ multiplex PCR; TCRdb lists only in-frame clones, some missing. V, J and clone size reflect that table, while D and trimming were determined from the DNA. The sample holds tens of thousands of clones, 75% to 90% seen once. CDR1 and CDR2 from the germline V gene are MNHEY and SVGAGI. V shed 6 bases and J 4 bases; nucleotides not matched to a gene: 8. This CDR3 spans 14 amino acids. The chain carries TRBV6-5 and TRBJ1-2; the match to TRBD1 covers 7 bases. The sequenced sample consisted of peripheral blood. This TCR was sampled from a man in his fifties or sixties with active COVID-19. CDR3 residues: CASRATDRLYGYTF. The CDR3 DNA sequence: TGTGCCAGCAGGGCGACGGACAGGCTCTATGGCTACACCTTC.